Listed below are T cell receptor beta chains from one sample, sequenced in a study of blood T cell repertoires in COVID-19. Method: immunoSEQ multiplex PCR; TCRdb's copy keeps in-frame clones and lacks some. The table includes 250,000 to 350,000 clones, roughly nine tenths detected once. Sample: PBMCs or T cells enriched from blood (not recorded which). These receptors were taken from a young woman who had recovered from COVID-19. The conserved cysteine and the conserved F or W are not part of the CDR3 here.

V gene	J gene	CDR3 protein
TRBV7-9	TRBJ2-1	ASSLAPSGGNEQF
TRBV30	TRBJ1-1	AWAPGTGIGAF
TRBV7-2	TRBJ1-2	ASSFDRGGYT
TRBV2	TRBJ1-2	ASTPEINYGYT
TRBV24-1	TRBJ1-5	ATSDSQGWDTNQPQH
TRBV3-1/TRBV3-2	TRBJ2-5	ATAGLAGQETQY
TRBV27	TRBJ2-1	ASTGLAGGFPNPSYNEQF
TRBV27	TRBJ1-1	ASSTTGYTEAF
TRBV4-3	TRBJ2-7	ASSRTGTASYEQY
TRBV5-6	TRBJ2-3	ASSPDRVTSFSTDTQY
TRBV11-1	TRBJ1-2	ASSPRFGRGGGYT